This TCR beta chain was retrieved from a study of CD8 T cells in Susac syndrome. Study-level information: Patients with Susac syndrome, at blood draw, were therapy-naive, on corticosteroids, or on intravenous immunoglobulin alone.

Random hexamers primed reverse transcription of roughly 0.45 to 1 ug RNA. By means of immunoSEQ multiplex PCR, TCR beta CDR3 spanning 54 Vbeta and 13 Jbeta underwent amplification. TCRdb recomputed calls from the immunoSEQ multiplex PCR reads with MiXCR, one row per CDR3 protein. The sample records 70,000 to 75,000 distinct CDR3 sequences, 93% being singletons. Turning to this clonotype: A read error may account for a junction end that differs from germline.

Sequences were obtained from CD4+ T cells from PBMCs. This clonotype was sampled from a human donor with Susac syndrome.

The CDR3 reads CASGQWGYEQYF. Written as DNA, the CDR3 is TGTGCCAGCGGCCAATGGGGGTACGAGCAGTACTTC. V is TRBV3-1 and J is TRBJ2-7; D possibly uses TRBD1 or TRBD2 (5 bases each). The CDR3 has 12 residues. CDR1 and CDR2 from the germline V gene are LGHDT and YNNKEL (reference sequence).